The clone carrying this T cell receptor (beta chain) has at least ten counts. From the PCR reads, TCRdb re-called clones with MiXCR. The sample includes around 65,000 clones, 13% to 15% of them seen just once. This sample is drawn from a study of metastatic and nonmetastatic thyroid tumors. Thyroid surgery was preceded by no treatment in any patient. CDR3 size: 15 residues. Germline V gene lookup returns CDR1 WNHNN and CDR2 SYGVQD (reference sequence). With 0 bases removed from V and 6 bases from J, the gap between germline ends came to 11 bases. The sample comprised blood. The chain carries TRBV10-1 and TRBJ2-2; no firm D call. The source is a male donor with papillary thyroid cancer or a benign thyroid nodule (not recorded which). Some clones in this sample may be carry-over from other donors' samples. The CDR3 DNA follows: TGCGCCAGCAGTGAGTCGATTCTCGGGCCCGGGGAGCTGTTTTTT. It yields the protein CASSESILGPGELFF.